This T cell receptor (beta chain) was found in a study of Ad26.COV2.S vaccination and SARS-CoV-2 variants. Study-wide background: Ad26.COV2.S, an intramuscular injection, was given once or twice 56 days apart. Study observations and caveats: Vaccine and placebo recipients had similar non-spike TCR breadth. Reportedly, spike-specific CD8+ and CD4+ T cell responses achieved substantial breadth once vaccination had taken place.

Treatment indicated: 15 to 20 received Ad26.COV2.S at low or high dose, single or two shots; 5 received placebo; per-sample allocation not given. Samples were taken on day 63 after the first vaccine or placebo injection. This person who donated was an adult of 18-55 years in Boston. Germline CDR1 reads SEHNR; CDR2 reads FQNEAQ (reference sequence). The V end lost 7 bases, the J end lost 1 base, and 8 bases lay between the germline ends. The CDR3 runs 13 residues. As for this clone: Its matching antigen is unknown.

Here immunoSEQ multiplex PCR was the method, and the copy in TCRdb shows in-frame clones only, minus some. This table holds about 320,000 clones, under 90% found once. The rearrangement uses TRBV7-9 and TRBJ1-3, with D uncertain. The receptor comes from a person between 18 and 59 years old who received the Ad26.COV2.S COVID-19 vaccine or a placebo. The sample here was peripheral blood, taken in a trial of Ad26.COV2.S vaccine versus placebo. CDR3 residues: CASNGQSGNTIYF. CDR3 DNA sequence: TGTGCCAGCAACGGCCAATCTGGAAACACCATATATTTT.